This note documents a single T cell receptor (beta chain) sequence. Its antigen is not known. These data are taken from a study of graft-versus-host responses after intestinal transplantation. Study as a whole: The whole recipient group had anti-thymocyte globulin induction followed by tacrolimus and steroids for roughly three years.

Trimming shortened V by 5 bases and J by 9 bases, and 14 bases separated the two germline ends. Germline values: CDR1 SGHVS, CDR2 FQNEAQ. The CDR3 is 13 residues long. TCRdb's table, derived via immunoSEQ multiplex PCR, lists solely in-frame clones and lacks some. The sample has under 95,000 clones, about four fifths seen once. The sample in question was unstimulated CD4+ T cells sorted from spleen or lymph node cells, obtained before intestinal transplant. This sequence joins TRBV7-8 and TRBJ2-4; TRBD1 is a possible D gene (5 bases). This clonotype originated in a human donor who received an intestinal transplant. The chain's CDR3 is CASSPDTKSIQYF. The DNA for the CDR3 is TGTGCCAGCAGCCCGGACACGAAGAGCATTCAGTACTTC. Filled out from reference TRBV7-8 and TRBJ2-4, the complete variable domain reads GAGVSQSPRYKVAKRGQDVALRCDPISGHVSLFWYQQALGQGPEFLTYFQNEAQLDKSGLPSDRFFAERPEGSVSTLKIQRTQQEDSAVYLCASSPDTKSIQYFGAGTRLSVL.